This TCR beta chain comes out of a study of shared clonotypes between healthy human individuals. Study-level information: For every donor, three CD4 naive, three CD4 memory, two CD8 naive and one CD8 memory plates were used. Overall study results and limits: The generation probabilities recorded for non-shared clonotypes fell below those of clonotypes shared by all four donors.

Naive CD8 cells lacked CD45RO and underwent positive selection for CCR7, leaving out terminally differentiated effector memory CD45RA+ cells. Donors were healthy HIV-negative adults without recent acute infections or vaccinations. The assay ran at deep level. The table came from immunoSEQ multiplex PCR; TCRdb's copy has only in-frame clones and leaves some out. This table holds about 1,800,000 clones, over 85% found once. V was cut by 6 bases and J by 4 bases, with 15 bases left in between. There are 14 residues in the CDR3. Germline V CDR1 and CDR2: MDHEN, SYDVKM. Turning to this clone: The antigen is unknown.

Sequenced input: naive CD8+ T cells sorted from blood. This TCR came from a man younger than 35 in good health. The chain has TRBV28 and TRBJ1-2; tentatively, D is TRBD1 (6 bases). The CDR3 DNA sequence: TGTGCCAGCAGAGAGACAGGAGAAGGCTATGGCTACACCTTC. Translated, it gives CASRETGEGYGYTF.